This TCR beta chain was sequenced during a study of human T cells and chemical hapten exposure. Each CDR3 protein is one row after TCRdb ran MiXCR on the RACE reads. The table records about 97,000 distinct CDR3 sequences, around 25% of them present only once. The time point is: patch test 3, about 24 weeks after DPC sensitization. Treatment specified: therapeutic diphenylcyclopropenone sensitization with weekly scalp DPC. V was pared by 6 bases and J by 13 bases, with 8 bases of the junction left unmatched. This CDR3 region has 14 residues. In its sample, this clonotype was seen a few times. V is TRBV12-3 or TRBV12-4 and J is TRBJ1-6; 11 bases agree with TRBD1. This TCR was recovered from a man aged 35-49 years with alopecia areata. Some clones in this sample may be carry-over from other donors' samples. The specimen comprised whole blood, sampled in connection with sensitization to the hapten diphenylcyclopropenone (DPC). The CDR3 nucleotides are TGTGCCAGCAGATCGAGGACAGGGGGCTCGCCCCTCCACTTT. Its translation: CASRSRTGGSPLHF.